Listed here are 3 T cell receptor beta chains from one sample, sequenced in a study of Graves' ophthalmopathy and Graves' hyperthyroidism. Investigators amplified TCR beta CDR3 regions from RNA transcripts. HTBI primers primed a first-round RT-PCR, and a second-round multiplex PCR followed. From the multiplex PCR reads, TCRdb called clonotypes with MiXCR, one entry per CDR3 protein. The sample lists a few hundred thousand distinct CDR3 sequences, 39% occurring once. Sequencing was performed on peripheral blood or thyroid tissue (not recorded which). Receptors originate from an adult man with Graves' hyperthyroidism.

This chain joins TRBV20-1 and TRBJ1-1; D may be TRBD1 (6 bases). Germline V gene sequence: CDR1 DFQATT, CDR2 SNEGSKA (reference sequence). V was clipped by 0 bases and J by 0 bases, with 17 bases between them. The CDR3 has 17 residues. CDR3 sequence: CSARDVGQGNLNTEAFF. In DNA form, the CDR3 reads TGCAGTGCTAGAGACGTTGGGCAGGGGAACCTGAACACTGAAGCTTTCTTT.

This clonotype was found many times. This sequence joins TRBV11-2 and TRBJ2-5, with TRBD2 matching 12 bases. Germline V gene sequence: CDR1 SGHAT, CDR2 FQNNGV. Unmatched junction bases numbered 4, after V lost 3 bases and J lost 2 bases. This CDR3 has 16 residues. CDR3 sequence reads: CASSFGLAGTQETQYF. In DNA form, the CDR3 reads TGTGCCAGCAGCTTCGGACTAGCGGGGACTCAAGAGACCCAGTACTTC. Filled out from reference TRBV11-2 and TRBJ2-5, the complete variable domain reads EAGVAQSPRYKIIEKRQSVAFWCNPISGHATLYWYQQILGQGPKLLIQFQNNGVVDDSQLPKDRFSAERLKGVDSTLKIQPAKLEDSAVYLCASSFGLAGTQETQYFGPGTRLLVL.

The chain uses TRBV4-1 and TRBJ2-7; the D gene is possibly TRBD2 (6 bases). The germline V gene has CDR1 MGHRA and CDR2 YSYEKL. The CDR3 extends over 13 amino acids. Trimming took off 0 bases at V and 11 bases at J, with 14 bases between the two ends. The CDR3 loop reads CASSQEWERVEYF. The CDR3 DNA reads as TGCGCCAGCAGCCAAGAATGGGAGCGGGTGGAGTACTTC.